This entry describes one TCR beta chain. Its antigen is currently unknown. V lost 3 bases and J lost 8; bases outside the gene matches: 18. Germline V CDR1 and CDR2: MDHEN, SYDVKM. The CDR3 is 18 amino acids. These data belong to a study of T cells in Graves' hyperthyroidism and ophthalmopathy. Amplified TCR beta CDR3 regions came from RNA transcripts. First-round RT-PCR of the TCR CDR3 relied on the HTBI primer set. TCRdb independently ran MiXCR on the multiplex PCR reads; one entry per CDR3 protein. This repertoire shows about 620,000 distinct CDR3 sequences, under 20% found once; its top ten account for about 3.8%. Study observations and caveats: Most clonotypes expanded in the thyroid (above 0.001) were also present in blood.

Sequenced input: blood. The sequence derives from a woman younger than 45 with Graves' hyperthyroidism. V and J are TRBV28 and TRBJ2-1; 8 bases match TRBD2. This CDR3 reads CASSFSSKRELRFDEQFF. Here the CDR3 DNA reads TGTGCCAGCAGTTTCTCTTCGAAGCGGGAGTTAAGGTTTGATGAGCAGTTCTTC.